This is a list of T cell receptor beta chains from one sample in a study of shared clonotypes between healthy human individuals. Clones were read by immunoSEQ multiplex PCR, and TCRdb kept only the in-frame ones, dropping some. The top ten clones hold approximately 1.2% of a sample with 1.5 million to 2.5 million clones, about 95% of them seen once. Sequencing input: naive CD8+ T cells sorted from blood. Every receptor here comes from a man aged 18 to 30 in good health. Both conserved end residues are part of each CDR3. The D gene is left open where the match is weak. The size of a clone is reported for some rows only, either as once, few or many, or as a class for expanded clones.

size: .; V: TRBV28; D: .; J: TRBJ2-1; DNA: TGTGCCAGCAGTTCAGACGGAACAATCGATGAGCAGTTCTTC; CDR3: CASSSDGTIDEQFF
size: .; V: TRBV7-9; D: .; J: TRBJ1-1; DNA: TGTGCCAGCAGCCCCGGGGGCCGAGCTTTCTTT; CDR3: CASSPGGRAFF
size: .; V: TRBV30; D: TRBD1; J: TRBJ2-7; DNA: TGTGCCTGGAGTGGGTTAAAGGGACAGGGTTACGAGCAGTACTTC; CDR3: CAWSGLKGQGYEQYF
size: .; V: TRBV25-1; D: .; J: TRBJ1-2; DNA: TGTGCCAGCAGTGTGGAGGGTTTAGGCTACACCTTC; CDR3: CASSVEGLGYTF
size: .; V: TRBV27; D: .; J: TRBJ2-7; DNA: TGTGCCAGCAGTTTTGTGGGCGGGGCCTCCTCCTACGAGCAGTACTTC; CDR3: CASSFVGGASSYEQYF
size: .; V: TRBV11-2; D: .; J: TRBJ2-1; DNA: TGTGCCAGCAGTCCAGGGTCGGGGGTTTACAATGAGCAGTTCTTC; CDR3: CASSPGSGVYNEQFF
size: .; V: TRBV6-1; D: .; J: TRBJ2-7; DNA: TGTGCCAGCAGCCGGACGTCGGGCGAGCAGTACTTC; CDR3: CASSRTSGEQYF
size: few; V: TRBV19; D: .; J: TRBJ1-2; DNA: TGTGCCAGTAGTCCAGGCTCTAACTATGGCTACACCTTC; CDR3: CASSPGSNYGYTF
size: .; V: TRBV2; D: .; J: TRBJ1-3; DNA: TGTGCCAGCAGTGACACGTCTGGAAACACCATATATTTT; CDR3: CASSDTSGNTIYF
size: .; V: TRBV5-1; D: .; J: TRBJ1-2; DNA: TGCGCCAGCAGCTTGGCCGGAAGAGGGAGTATATATGGCTACACCTTC; CDR3: CASSLAGRGSIYGYTF
size: .; V: TRBV30; D: .; J: TRBJ1-5; DNA: TGTGCCTGGGGTTGGGAAAACAGCAATCAGCCCCAGCATTTT; CDR3: CAWGWENSNQPQHF
size: .; V: TRBV13; D: TRBD1; J: TRBJ2-1; DNA: TGTGCCAGCAGCCAGGACAGGGGGACGGACAATGAGCAGTTCTTC; CDR3: CASSQDRGTDNEQFF
size: .; V: TRBV6-5; D: .; J: TRBJ1-1; DNA: TGTGCCAGCAGTTACGTTGCAGGGCCCACCACTGAAGCTTTCTTT; CDR3: CASSYVAGPTTEAFF
size: once; V: TRBV21-1; D: .; J: TRBJ2-5; DNA: TGTGCCAGCAGCGTTGGACTAGGGGAGACCCAGTACTTC; CDR3: CASSVGLGETQYF
size: .; V: TRBV6-5; D: TRBD1; J: TRBJ1-5; DNA: TGTGCCAGCAGTTATACAGGGGGCGGTCAGCCCCAGCATTTT; CDR3: CASSYTGGGQPQHF
size: .; V: TRBV7-9; D: TRBD1; J: TRBJ1-1; DNA: TGTGCCAGCAGCTCTACAGGGGTGAACACTGAAGCTTTCTTT; CDR3: CASSSTGVNTEAFF
size: .; V: TRBV6-1; D: .; J: TRBJ1-6; DNA: TGTGCCAGCTACAGTTTTTATAATTCACCCCTCCACTTT; CDR3: CASYSFYNSPLHF
size: .; V: TRBV7-8; D: .; J: TRBJ2-7; DNA: TGTGCCAGCAGCTTGAGTCGTGGGGGTTCTTCCTACGAGCAGTACTTC; CDR3: CASSLSRGGSSYEQYF
size: once; V: TRBV9; D: .; J: TRBJ2-1; DNA: TGTGCCAGCAGCGAAAGACGGGACCTCAAGCAGTTCTTC; CDR3: CASSERRDLKQFF
size: .; V: TRBV28; D: .; J: TRBJ2-1; DNA: TGTGCCAGCAGTTTAAATCTTCAGGGTTTTATCTACAATGAGCAGTTCTTC; CDR3: CASSLNLQGFIYNEQFF
size: .; V: TRBV7-9; D: TRBD1; J: TRBJ2-3; DNA: TGTGCCAGCAGCTTGGTGACAGGGACAGATACGCAGTATTTT; CDR3: CASSLVTGTDTQYF
size: .; V: TRBV13; D: .; J: TRBJ2-5; DNA: TGTGCCAGCAGCCAATCCGAGGTTGTAGAGACCCAGTACTTC; CDR3: CASSQSEVVETQYF